This is a list of T cell receptor beta chains from one sample in a study of blood T cell repertoires in COVID-19. Method: immunoSEQ multiplex PCR; TCRdb's copy keeps in-frame clones and lacks some. The profile shows fewer than 350,000 clones, approximately 90% of them singletons. The sequenced sample was PBMCs or T cells enriched from blood (not recorded which). These receptors were taken from a woman aged 40 to 49 with acute COVID-19. Both conserved end residues are part of each CDR3. D genes are given only for firm matches. Clone size is shown for a subset of rows, as once, few, many or a class of expanded clone.

d_call: TRBD2
clone_size: -
j_call: TRBJ2-7
v_call: TRBV27
cdr3_nt: TGTGCCAGCAGTTCAGAGCGGGGGGTGGGCGAGCAGTACTTC
cdr3_aa: CASSSERGVGEQYF

d_call: -
clone_size: -
j_call: TRBJ1-1
v_call: TRBV19
cdr3_nt: TGTGCCAGTAGTCTCCGGACAGTGAACACTGAAGCTTTCTTT
cdr3_aa: CASSLRTVNTEAFF

d_call: -
clone_size: -
j_call: TRBJ2-5
v_call: TRBV7-9
cdr3_nt: TGTGCCAGCAGCTTTGATGCAGGGGCCCAAGAGACCCAGTACTTC
cdr3_aa: CASSFDAGAQETQYF

d_call: -
clone_size: -
j_call: TRBJ1-3
v_call: TRBV9
cdr3_nt: TGTGCCAGCAGTTACGACCCCGGGACACGTCGAAACACCATATATTTT
cdr3_aa: CASSYDPGTRRNTIYF

d_call: -
clone_size: once
j_call: TRBJ2-1
v_call: TRBV12-3/TRBV12-4
cdr3_nt: TGTGCCAGCAGTTTAGGGGAGTTAAATGAGCAGTTCTTC
cdr3_aa: CASSLGELNEQFF

d_call: -
clone_size: -
j_call: TRBJ1-6
v_call: TRBV9
cdr3_nt: TGTGCCAGCAGCCCCTATGGAGGCTCCTATAATTCACCCCTCCACTTT
cdr3_aa: CASSPYGGSYNSPLHF

d_call: -
clone_size: -
j_call: TRBJ2-7
v_call: TRBV24-1
cdr3_nt: TGTGCCACCAGTGATCCTGCTTCAAAACTCTTATTC
cdr3_aa: CATSDPASKLLF

d_call: TRBD2
clone_size: few
j_call: TRBJ2-7
v_call: TRBV9
cdr3_nt: TGTGCCAGCAGCCCTCATCAGGGGCTAGCGGGTGCCTACGAGCAGTACTTC
cdr3_aa: CASSPHQGLAGAYEQYF

d_call: TRBD1
clone_size: -
j_call: TRBJ2-1
v_call: TRBV29-1
cdr3_nt: TGCAGCGTTCCCTCGGATGAGGGGGCCAATGAGCAGTTCTTC
cdr3_aa: CSVPSDEGANEQFF

d_call: TRBD1
clone_size: -
j_call: TRBJ1-5
v_call: TRBV18
cdr3_nt: TGTGCCAGCTCACCATCGGAAGGGGGCATGGGCAATCAGCCCCAGCATTTT
cdr3_aa: CASSPSEGGMGNQPQHF

d_call: TRBD1
clone_size: -
j_call: TRBJ1-5
v_call: TRBV6-2/TRBV6-3
cdr3_nt: TGTGCCAGCAGCCTAGGGGGGACAGGCCCGCACTACAATCAGCCCCAGCATTTT
cdr3_aa: CASSLGGTGPHYNQPQHF

d_call: -
clone_size: once
j_call: TRBJ1-5
v_call: TRBV20-1
cdr3_nt: TGCAGTGCTAGTCGAACAGGGAATAGCAATCAGCCCCAGCATTTT
cdr3_aa: CSASRTGNSNQPQHF

d_call: TRBD1
clone_size: once
j_call: TRBJ1-3
v_call: TRBV20-1
cdr3_nt: TGCAGTGCTAGTCTCAGGGGGTCTGGAAACACCATATATTTT
cdr3_aa: CSASLRGSGNTIYF

d_call: TRBD2
clone_size: -
j_call: TRBJ2-5
v_call: TRBV11-2
cdr3_nt: TGTGCCAGCAGCTTAGATGGGGCTAGCGGGGTCCGGGGAGAGACCCAGTACTTC
cdr3_aa: CASSLDGASGVRGETQYF

d_call: -
clone_size: -
j_call: TRBJ1-3
v_call: TRBV7-3
cdr3_nt: TGTGCCAGCAGCTTAACGGGAGGGTTTGGAAACACCATATATTTT
cdr3_aa: CASSLTGGFGNTIYF

d_call: -
clone_size: -
j_call: TRBJ2-2
v_call: TRBV16
cdr3_nt: TGTGCCAGCAGTACAAAAAACGGGGAGCTGTTTTTT
cdr3_aa: CASSTKNGELFF

d_call: TRBD2
clone_size: -
j_call: TRBJ2-3
v_call: TRBV5-1
cdr3_nt: TGCGCCAGCACGGGAGGAGTTAACACAGATACGCAGTATTTT
cdr3_aa: CASTGGVNTDTQYF

d_call: TRBD2
clone_size: -
j_call: TRBJ2-3
v_call: TRBV20-1
cdr3_nt: TGCAGTGCTAGTAGCGGGAGTAGGGGCACAGATACGCAGTATTTT
cdr3_aa: CSASSGSRGTDTQYF

d_call: TRBD2
clone_size: once
j_call: TRBJ2-7
v_call: TRBV3-1/TRBV3-2
cdr3_nt: TGTGCCAGCAGCCATGGGAGCGGGGTCTCGGGCGAGCAGTACTTC
cdr3_aa: CASSHGSGVSGEQYF

d_call: -
clone_size: -
j_call: TRBJ2-1
v_call: TRBV7-9
cdr3_nt: TGTGCCAGCAGCCTCTGGGCGGGGCGGGGTGATGAGCAGTTCTTC
cdr3_aa: CASSLWAGRGDEQFF

d_call: TRBD2
clone_size: -
j_call: TRBJ2-5
v_call: TRBV25-1
cdr3_nt: TGTGCCAGCAGTCGGGGCGGGGGGGAAGATATGGAGACCCAGTACTTC
cdr3_aa: CASSRGGGEDMETQYF

d_call: TRBD1
clone_size: -
j_call: TRBJ1-2
v_call: TRBV2
cdr3_nt: TGTGCCAGCAGTGAAGCTAGACAGGGGGGCTACACCTTC
cdr3_aa: CASSEARQGGYTF

d_call: TRBD1
clone_size: -
j_call: TRBJ1-2
v_call: TRBV6-1
cdr3_nt: TGTGCCAGCAGTGTCATTCAACCGCGGGACAGGAGCTATGGCTACACCTTC
cdr3_aa: CASSVIQPRDRSYGYTF

d_call: -
clone_size: -
j_call: TRBJ1-1
v_call: TRBV25-1
cdr3_nt: TGTGCCAGCAACCCGCTAGGCGGGGGGCTTAGCATGAACACTGAAGCTTTCTTT
cdr3_aa: CASNPLGGGLSMNTEAFF

d_call: -
clone_size: -
j_call: TRBJ2-6
v_call: TRBV18
cdr3_nt: TGTGCCAGCTCACCCGGTGGGGCCAACGTCCTGACTTTC
cdr3_aa: CASSPGGANVLTF

d_call: TRBD2
clone_size: -
j_call: TRBJ2-5
v_call: TRBV7-2
cdr3_nt: TGTGCCAGCAGCTTGGATAGCGGGGGCCGCATGTACCAAGAGACCCAGTACTTC
cdr3_aa: CASSLDSGGRMYQETQYF

d_call: -
clone_size: -
j_call: TRBJ1-6
v_call: TRBV11-2
cdr3_nt: TGTGCCAGCAGCTTAGGACTGGGTGGCAAATCACCCCTCCACTTT
cdr3_aa: CASSLGLGGKSPLHF

d_call: TRBD1
clone_size: -
j_call: TRBJ1-1
v_call: TRBV19
cdr3_nt: TGTGCCAGTACTCACAGGGGGAACACTGAAGCTTTCTTT
cdr3_aa: CASTHRGNTEAFF

d_call: -
clone_size: -
j_call: TRBJ2-2
v_call: TRBV28
cdr3_nt: TGTGCCAGCAGTTTAGCAGGGGTCGGGGAGCTGTTTTTT
cdr3_aa: CASSLAGVGELFF

d_call: -
clone_size: -
j_call: TRBJ2-1
v_call: TRBV19
cdr3_nt: TGTGCCAGTAGTCCCCTGGTGGGGAGCTCCTACAATGAGCAGTTCTTC
cdr3_aa: CASSPLVGSSYNEQFF

d_call: TRBD1
clone_size: -
j_call: TRBJ2-3
v_call: TRBV2
cdr3_nt: TGTGCCCAGGGGGCTCAATTCACAGATACGCAGTATTTT
cdr3_aa: CAQGAQFTDTQYF

d_call: -
clone_size: -
j_call: TRBJ2-7
v_call: TRBV12-3/TRBV12-4
cdr3_nt: TGTGCCAGCAGTTTAGGGCAGGGTGGCGAGCAGTACTTC
cdr3_aa: CASSLGQGGEQYF

d_call: TRBD1
clone_size: -
j_call: TRBJ1-5
v_call: TRBV19
cdr3_nt: TGTGCCAGTTCCAGACAGGGGTTGAGCAATCAGCCCCAGCATTTT
cdr3_aa: CASSRQGLSNQPQHF

d_call: TRBD1
clone_size: -
j_call: TRBJ1-2
v_call: TRBV19
cdr3_nt: TGTGCCACCAAGGACAGGGTGGACTATGGCTACACCTTC
cdr3_aa: CATKDRVDYGYTF

d_call: -
clone_size: -
j_call: TRBJ2-5
v_call: TRBV5-6
cdr3_nt: TGTGCCAGCAGCTTGCGGGTTGGGGAGACCCAGTACTTC
cdr3_aa: CASSLRVGETQYF

d_call: TRBD1
clone_size: -
j_call: TRBJ1-2
v_call: TRBV7-9
cdr3_nt: TGTGCCAGCAGCTTAACCAGTTCGACAGGGAGCGATGGCTACACCTTC
cdr3_aa: CASSLTSSTGSDGYTF

d_call: -
clone_size: -
j_call: TRBJ2-3
v_call: TRBV7-2
cdr3_nt: TGTGCCAGCAGCGGACGCGGGCTTGGAGCGACAGATACGCAGTATTTT
cdr3_aa: CASSGRGLGATDTQYF

d_call: -
clone_size: -
j_call: TRBJ1-1
v_call: TRBV6-5
cdr3_nt: TGTGCCACTCGGCGGGGTATTAGCACTGAAGCTTTCTTT
cdr3_aa: CATRRGISTEAFF

d_call: TRBD2
clone_size: -
j_call: TRBJ2-7
v_call: TRBV13
cdr3_nt: TGTGCCAGCAGCTGGACTAGCGGATCGATCGAGCAGTACTTC
cdr3_aa: CASSWTSGSIEQYF

d_call: -
clone_size: -
j_call: TRBJ2-2
v_call: TRBV18
cdr3_nt: TGTGCCAGCTCACCTCCTAAGTCCGGGAACACCGGGGAGCTGTTTTTT
cdr3_aa: CASSPPKSGNTGELFF

d_call: -
clone_size: -
j_call: TRBJ2-2
v_call: TRBV28
cdr3_nt: TGTGCCAGCAGTCTTGAGGGCAACACCGGGGAGCTGTTTTTT
cdr3_aa: CASSLEGNTGELFF

d_call: -
clone_size: -
j_call: TRBJ1-5
v_call: TRBV6-6
cdr3_nt: TGTGCCAGCAGTGACACAGGGTTTCAGCCCCAGCATTTT
cdr3_aa: CASSDTGFQPQHF

d_call: -
clone_size: -
j_call: TRBJ2-5
v_call: TRBV7-9
cdr3_nt: TGTGCCAGCAGCCCCTATCGATCGGCTAGAGAAGAGACCCAGTACTTC
cdr3_aa: CASSPYRSAREETQYF

d_call: TRBD2
clone_size: few
j_call: TRBJ2-1
v_call: TRBV6-6
cdr3_nt: TGTGCCAGCAGTTACTCGGGGGGAGGGCCTGTAAATGAGCAGTTCTTC
cdr3_aa: CASSYSGGGPVNEQFF

d_call: -
clone_size: -
j_call: TRBJ2-3
v_call: TRBV14
cdr3_nt: TGTGCCAGCAGCCCGAGACAGTCACAAGCCACAGATACGCAGTATTTT
cdr3_aa: CASSPRQSQATDTQYF